This T cell receptor beta chain was recorded in a study of blood T cell repertoires in COVID-19. The overall study: Samples taken during acute and convalescent COVID-19 were collected in the United States, Italy and Spain. PBMCs, B-cell-depleted T cells, or T cells were the source of the cDNA or gDNA that made up the material.

Original handling: How many nucleated cells were present was estimated from reference gene primer amplification. The assay was immunoSEQ multiplex PCR, and TCRdb's table has in-frame clones only and misses some. The V and J calls and clone size were taken over from that table, and D and trimming were inferred from the DNA. The sample records fewer than 45,000 clones, around 83% being singletons. The V gene lost 2 bases and the J gene lost 1 base, with 5 bases spanning the gap. CDR1 and CDR2 from the germline V gene are MNHEY and SMNVEV (reference sequence). The CDR3 runs to 13 residues. The material sequenced was peripheral blood. This TCR derives from a human donor in a cohort sampled during active COVID-19. This sequence joins TRBV27 and TRBJ1-2, with TRBD1 as a possible D gene (5 bases). Written as DNA, the CDR3 is TGTGCCAGCAGTTTACAGGGTAACTATGGCTACACCTTC. It codes for CASSLQGNYGYTF.